Presented here are 7 T cell receptor beta chains from one specimen sequenced in a study of blood T cell repertoires in COVID-19. Clones were sequenced by immunoSEQ multiplex PCR, and TCRdb holds only the in-frame ones, with some missing. The repertoire includes 50,000 or so clones, about nine tenths of them detected once, and 25% to 30% sits in the top ten. The sequenced sample consisted of peripheral blood. Source of these receptors: a human donor in a cohort sampled during active COVID-19.

This chain joins TRBV11-2 and TRBJ2-1, with TRBD2 identical over 12 bases. CDR3 size: 16 residues. V lost 1 base and J lost 8; bases outside the gene matches: 6. Germline V lookup: CDR1 SGHAT, CDR2 FQNNGV. The CDR3 sequence: CASSLVGLAGGYEQFF. In DNA form, the CDR3 reads TGTGCCAGCAGCTTAGTTGGGCTAGCGGGAGGGTATGAGCAGTTCTTC.

The chain combines TRBV28 with TRBJ2-7; 7 positions match TRBD2. V trimming: 7 bases; J trimming: 3 bases; junction bases outside the gene matches: 9. CDR1 is MDHEN and CDR2 is SYDVKM in the germline V gene. The CDR3 consists of 14 residues. The CDR3 reads CASTGSGNLYEQYF. For the CDR3, the DNA is TGTGCCAGCACCGGAAGCGGGAACCTCTACGAGCAGTACTTC.

The sample holds one count of this clone. CDR3 in DNA: TGTGCCAGCAGCGTATATGGCGGGGGCACAGATACGCAGTATTTT. As protein: CASSVYGGGTDTQYF. J is TRBJ2-3 and V is TRBV9; a weak D match, TRBD2 (6 bases). The germline CDR1 and CDR2 sequences are SGDLS and YYNGEE. Trimming pared 1 base from V and 1 base from J, leaving 10 bases between. CDR3 length: 15 amino acids.

This clone was recorded only once. This chain links TRBV28 with TRBJ2-1, with 9 bases that match TRBD2. The junction had 4 bases not matched to a gene; V was cut back by 0 bases and J by 7 bases. The length of the CDR3 is 15 residues. The germline CDR1 and CDR2 sequences are MDHEN and SYDVKM. For the CDR3, the DNA is TGTGCCAGCAGTTTATGGGCGGGGGGGAGGAATGAGCAGTTCTTC. Translation gives CASSLWAGGRNEQFF.

The genes are TRBV11-1 and TRBJ2-7; a possible D gene is TRBD2 (5 bases). CDR3 length equals 13 residues. V was trimmed by 1 base and J by 7 bases, leaving 11 bases between them. Per germline, CDR1 SGHAT and CDR2 FQDESV (reference sequence). In DNA, the CDR3 is TGTGCCAGCAGCTTAGGCGGGCCGTTGGAGCAGTACTTC. Amino acids: CASSLGGPLEQYF. Complete variable domain (other parts from reference TRBV11-1 and TRBJ2-7): EAEVAQSPRYKITEKSQAVAFWCDPISGHATLYWYRQILGQGPELLVQFQDESVVDDSQLPKDRFSAERLKGVDSTLKIQPAELGDSAMYLCASSLGGPLEQYFGPGTRLTVT.

The gene calls are TRBV7-9 and TRBJ2-5, with D possibly matching TRBD2 (5 bases). The J call may be in error: the DNA end matches TRBJ2-7 better. CDR1 is SEHNR, CDR2 FQNEAQ, per germline (reference sequence). CDR3 length: 14 amino acids. This chain's CDR3 is CASSRGILTYEQYF. The CDR3 nucleotides are TGTGCCAGCAGCCGGGGAATTTTGACCTACGAGCAGTACTTC.

The chain links TRBV6-1 to TRBJ1-1; a possible D gene is TRBD1 (5 bases). Trimming removed 3 bases at V and 1 base at J, with 9 bases between. Germline V gene sequence: CDR1 MNHNS, CDR2 SASEGT. This CDR3 is built from 14 residues. The CDR3 sequence: CASSERQRNTEAFF. The CDR3 region has the DNA TGTGCCAGCAGTGAGAGACAGCGGAACACTGAAGCTTTCTTT.